This TCR beta chain is drawn from a study of CD8+CD57+ T cells in acquired aplastic anemia. For the study at large: Sorted CD4+ and CD8+ cells gave a mean 3.2 ug DNA, range about 0.19 to 27.4 ug. Broader study findings: Shared by patients and controls, 25 to 30 CD8+ CDR3s were abundant in patients. Any difference that existed in CD8+ Simpson's diversity between patients and controls was not significant.

Germline V lookup: CDR1 DFQATT, CDR2 SNEGSKA (reference sequence). The CDR3 sequence is 14 residues long. V gave up 0 bases and J gave up 10 bases, with 15 bases separating them. According to the study, genomic DNA was the template for TCR beta VDJ and CDR3 profiling. TCRdb ran MiXCR on the reads and lists one entry per CDR3 protein. The sample lists 150,000 or so distinct CDR3 sequences; 55% to 80% were seen once. Notes on this clonotype: What it binds is not known.

V usage is TRBV20-1 and J usage is TRBJ2-2, with D perhaps matching TRBD2 (5 bases). This sequence originates from a human donor in good health. The specimen was sorted CD4+, CD8+, or CD8+CD57+ T cells (not recorded which) from PBMCs. CDR3 in amino acids: CSARDPRGTAELFF. The CDR3 region has the DNA TGCAGTGCTAGAGATCCCCGGGGAACGGCGGAGCTGTTTTTT.